This section outlines one T cell receptor beta chain sequence together with its context. No cognate antigen has been identified for it. No per-base quality is available; no much larger clone lies one base away. The CDR3 regions of human TCRbeta chains were analyzed by immunosequencing. Per the source publication's procedure: Repertoire TCRs were checked for matches against a reference library of SARS-CoV-2-specific TCRs that had been generated using the MIRA antigen-specificity platform. Breadth was defined as the fraction of unique TCRs that were SARS-CoV-2-associated. Depth was defined as the fraction of total T cells that were SARS-CoV-2-associated. Using the MIRA data, each spike-specific TCR was assigned both to the spike region to which the TCR was reactive and to a CD4 or CD8 class. Log10-transformed breadth and depth values were compared by one-way ANOVA with Sidak's multiple comparisons tests. TCRdb mirrors the immuneACCESS table, restricted to in-frame sequences. Some clones are absent from its copies; in checked studies, under half trace to an unresolved V gene, and the reason for the others is unknown. V and J calls and clone size are copied from that table; D and trimming were computed from the DNA. The sample has about 100,000 clones on record, 88% of them singletons. Under 2% of the sample comes from the top ten.

This sample stems from a study of T cell responses to AZD1222 COVID-19 vaccine (dated by TCRdb to the early 2020s). For context, the study as a whole: Because spike-specific TCR depth and breadth did not differ between the two schedules, AZD1222 recipients who got a second dose at roughly 4 weeks were pooled with those who got a second dose at roughly 12 weeks. TCR sequencing was performed for approximately 240 trial participants, of whom roughly 200 were given two doses of AZD1222 and around 25 were given two doses of MenACWY control vaccine. Trial participants were enrolled by age into subgroups of 18-55, 56-69 and 70-plus years, and around 150, 29 and 61 TCR-sequenced participants, respectively, were included in these subgroups. Broader findings and caveats from the paper: The whole spike protein was spanned by vaccine-associated CD4 TCRs, and dominant responses were seen in regions 160-218 and 743-854. Most participants were white British and females outnumbered males, and the authors suggested that clonal diversity may have been underestimated. A significant rise in spike-specific TCR breadth and depth was observed after two AZD1222 doses relative to day 0 and relative to MenACWY recipients. Nearly half of unique spike-specific TCRs reportedly recognized epitopes outside regions mutated in the B.1.351 and B.1.1.7 variants. Only six or seven AZD1222 recipients were SARS-CoV-2 seropositive at baseline, limiting conclusions about previously exposed vaccinees. In the small 56-69-year group, the increase in depth fell short of significance, most likely because of low power. Because no day 14 peak-response samples were available, repertoires were characterized only after the peak T cell response.

In light of the paper, this sample's time point label describes: baseline before first vaccination. Samples from vaccinated people were obtained from the UK trials COV001 and COV002, which included a single-blind randomized controlled phase 2/3 trial of AZD1222 (ChAdOx1 nCoV-19) in healthy adults. For TCRbeta chain sequencing, PBMC samples were collected from trial participants at day 0 and at day 28 after the second dose. Sequenced material: peripheral blood, taken on day 0 of AZD1222 vaccination. This clonotype was sampled from an adult in good health.

The CDR3 region reads CASSLKGLANNEQFF. The DNA sequence is as follows: TGCGCCAGCAGCCTTAAGGGACTAGCGAACAATGAGCAGTTCTTC. The chain employs TRBV4-3 and TRBJ2-1, with TRBD2 matching 10 junction bases. Trimmed from V: 4 bases; trimmed from J: 5 bases; junction bases lacking a gene match: 5. Looking up the germline V gene yields CDR1 LGHNA and CDR2 YSLEER. The CDR3 sequence holds 15 residues, the cysteine and phenylalanine included. Solely the CDR3 DNA is kept, with 45 bases framed from the first base.